A selection of T cell receptor beta chains follows, all from one sample in a study of cytomegalovirus exposure and HLA in healthy donors. Clones were sequenced by immunoSEQ multiplex PCR, and TCRdb holds only the in-frame ones, with some missing. The table has under 130,000 clones, 60% to 80% seen once. Input material: PBMCs. Receptors originate from a man in his fifties in good health and CMV-seropositive. The CDR3 runs from the conserved cysteine through the conserved F or W. D genes are given only for firm matches. Size tells how often a clone was seen (once, few, many) or the class of an expanded clone, and some rows leave it out.

j_call: TRBJ2-5; d_call: TRBD1; clone_size: .; v_call: TRBV5-1; cdr3_aa: CASSPTGGAGETQYF; cdr3_nt: TGCGCCAGCAGCCCCACAGGGGGCGCAGGAGAGACCCAGTACTTC
j_call: TRBJ1-2; d_call: .; clone_size: .; v_call: TRBV27; cdr3_aa: CASSSRALAGYTF; cdr3_nt: TGTGCCAGCAGTTCCCGGGCCCTAGCGGGCTACACCTTC
j_call: TRBJ1-5; d_call: .; clone_size: .; v_call: TRBV30; cdr3_aa: CAWSSGGDQPQHF; cdr3_nt: TGTGCCTGGAGCTCGGGAGGGGATCAGCCCCAGCATTTT
j_call: TRBJ1-2; d_call: TRBD1; clone_size: few; v_call: TRBV7-9; cdr3_aa: CASSLTRDRGFIGYTF; cdr3_nt: TGTGCCAGCAGCTTAACCCGGGACAGGGGGTTTATCGGCTACACCTTC
j_call: TRBJ2-4; d_call: TRBD2; clone_size: .; v_call: TRBV11-2; cdr3_aa: CASSSASGAIQYF; cdr3_nt: TGTGCCAGCAGCTCCGCTAGCGGAGCCATTCAGTACTTC
j_call: TRBJ2-3; d_call: .; clone_size: .; v_call: TRBV5-8; cdr3_aa: CASSSGGTGSTDTQYF; cdr3_nt: TGTGCCAGCAGCTCCGGGGGGACAGGTAGCACAGATACGCAGTATTTT
j_call: TRBJ1-1; d_call: .; clone_size: few; v_call: TRBV5-5; cdr3_aa: CASSLGVGGNTEAFF; cdr3_nt: TGTGCCAGCAGCTTGGGAGTCGGGGGGAACACTGAAGCTTTCTTT
j_call: TRBJ1-2; d_call: TRBD1; clone_size: .; v_call: TRBV30; cdr3_aa: CAWSYQTGDYGYTF; cdr3_nt: TGTGCCTGGAGTTACCAGACAGGGGACTATGGCTACACCTTC
j_call: TRBJ2-1; d_call: TRBD2; clone_size: .; v_call: TRBV6-5; cdr3_aa: CATAPLAGGKNEQFF; cdr3_nt: TGTGCCACCGCCCCCCTAGCGGGGGGAAAGAATGAGCAGTTCTTC
j_call: TRBJ2-1; d_call: TRBD2; clone_size: .; v_call: TRBV28; cdr3_aa: CASSPMGTTLGYNEQFF; cdr3_nt: TGTGCCAGCAGTCCCATGGGGACTACCTTGGGCTACAATGAGCAGTTCTTC
j_call: TRBJ1-6; d_call: .; clone_size: .; v_call: TRBV4-2; cdr3_aa: CASSQDRGSSSPLHF; cdr3_nt: TGTGCCAGCAGCCAAGATCGGGGGTCCAGTTCACCCCTCCACTTT
j_call: TRBJ2-1; d_call: .; clone_size: .; v_call: TRBV7-6; cdr3_aa: CASSPSRDNEQFF; cdr3_nt: TGTGCCAGCAGCCCCAGCCGGGACAATGAGCAGTTCTTC
j_call: TRBJ1-2; d_call: .; clone_size: .; v_call: TRBV19; cdr3_aa: CASRGNYGYTF; cdr3_nt: TGTGCCAGTCGGGGGAACTATGGCTACACCTTC
j_call: TRBJ1-3; d_call: TRBD1; clone_size: .; v_call: TRBV5-1; cdr3_aa: CASSLGQGDPGNTIYF; cdr3_nt: TGCGCCAGCAGCTTGGGACAGGGGGACCCTGGAAACACCATATATTTT
j_call: TRBJ2-5; d_call: .; clone_size: .; v_call: TRBV6-1; cdr3_aa: CASSEGSIRVETQYF; cdr3_nt: TGTGCCAGCAGTGAAGGAAGTATTCGGGTAGAGACCCAGTACTTC
j_call: TRBJ1-5; d_call: .; clone_size: .; v_call: TRBV2; cdr3_aa: CASMRDSNQPQHF; cdr3_nt: TGTGCCAGCATGAGAGATAGCAATCAGCCCCAGCATTTT
j_call: TRBJ2-1; d_call: TRBD2; clone_size: .; v_call: TRBV9; cdr3_aa: CASSGGGGVAGGSSYNEQFF; cdr3_nt: TGTGCCAGCAGCGGGGGTGGCGGAGTAGCGGGGGGGAGCTCCTACAATGAGCAGTTCTTC
j_call: TRBJ1-1; d_call: .; clone_size: few; v_call: TRBV2; cdr3_aa: CASSENRDGEAFF; cdr3_nt: TGTGCCAGCAGTGAAAACAGGGACGGGGAAGCTTTCTTT
j_call: TRBJ1-2; d_call: .; clone_size: few; v_call: TRBV28; cdr3_aa: CASSFLLGRRGYGYTF; cdr3_nt: TGTGCCAGCAGTTTTTTGTTGGGAAGGCGGGGCTATGGCTACACCTTC
j_call: TRBJ2-3; d_call: TRBD1; clone_size: few; v_call: TRBV4-1; cdr3_aa: CASSQSGTVKNADTQYF; cdr3_nt: TGCGCCAGCAGCCAATCCGGGACAGTAAAGAACGCAGATACGCAGTATTTT
j_call: TRBJ2-3; d_call: .; clone_size: .; v_call: TRBV2; cdr3_aa: CASTLTDRVAVTQYF; cdr3_nt: TGTGCCAGCACCCTAACCGACAGGGTAGCGGTTACGCAGTATTTT
j_call: TRBJ2-7; d_call: .; clone_size: .; v_call: TRBV6-1; cdr3_aa: CASTVGRYAYYEQYF; cdr3_nt: TGTGCCAGCACGGTTGGGCGATACGCCTACTACGAGCAGTACTTC
j_call: TRBJ2-1; d_call: .; clone_size: .; v_call: TRBV29-1; cdr3_aa: CSALLRRGNEQFF; cdr3_nt: TGCAGCGCCTTACTGCGAAGGGGCAATGAGCAGTTCTTC
j_call: TRBJ1-2; d_call: TRBD1; clone_size: .; v_call: TRBV13; cdr3_aa: CASSAGTVYGYTF; cdr3_nt: TGTGCCAGCAGCGCGGGGACAGTATATGGCTACACCTTC
j_call: TRBJ2-2; d_call: .; clone_size: .; v_call: TRBV6-1; cdr3_aa: CASSEAGITGELFF; cdr3_nt: TGTGCCAGCAGTGAAGCGGGCATCACCGGGGAGCTGTTTTTT
j_call: TRBJ2-5; d_call: TRBD1; clone_size: .; v_call: TRBV9; cdr3_aa: CASSVGQGAREETQYF; cdr3_nt: TGTGCCAGCAGCGTCGGACAGGGGGCGCGGGAAGAGACCCAGTACTTC
j_call: TRBJ1-1; d_call: .; clone_size: .; v_call: TRBV10-3; cdr3_aa: CAVSQGNTEAFF; cdr3_nt: TGTGCCGTATCACAGGGGAACACTGAAGCTTTCTTT